The 20 T cell receptor beta chains below were found in one sample sequenced in a study of control samples from healthy donors and cancer patients. Sequencing used immunoSEQ multiplex PCR; TCRdb keeps in-frame clones, though not all of them. The data contain fewer than 200,000 clones, around 88% of them seen just once; the ten biggest clones take up under 5%. Sequenced: blood. Every receptor here comes from a woman aged 25 to 45 in good health.

The rearrangement links TRBV24-1 to TRBJ2-3; 10 bases are a match to TRBD2. V lost 2 bases, J lost 1 base, and 2 bases stayed unmatched. This CDR3 is 16 amino acids long. Per germline, CDR1 KGHDR and CDR2 SFDVKD. In DNA form, the CDR3 reads TGTGCCACCAGTGATTCTAGCGGGGGAGGCACAGATACGCAGTATTTT. Translating gives CATSDSSGGGTDTQYF.

V is TRBV24-1 and J is TRBJ2-2, with 7 bases identical to TRBD1. With V trimmed by 7 bases and J by 3 bases, 4 bases remained unmatched. This CDR3 region has 14 residues. CDR1 is KGHDR, CDR2 SFDVKD, per germline. In DNA, the CDR3 is TGTGCCACCAGCGGGGACAGCTACACCGGGGAGCTGTTTTTT. It specifies CATSGDSYTGELFF.

The genes are TRBV11-1 and TRBJ1-1; 7 bases line up with TRBD1. After removal of 5 bases from V and 0 bases from J, the junction contained 9 bases not matched to a gene. From germline, CDR1 is SGHAT and CDR2 FQDESV (reference sequence). The CDR3 sequence is 16 residues long. In DNA form, the CDR3 reads TGTGCCAGCAGCCGGGACAGCAGCCCGATGAACACTGAAGCTTTCTTT. Translating it yields CASSRDSSPMNTEAFF. Full variable domain (remainder filled in from reference TRBV11-1 and TRBJ1-1): EAEVAQSPRYKITEKSQAVAFWCDPISGHATLYWYRQILGQGPELLVQFQDESVVDDSQLPKDRFSAERLKGVDSTLKIQPAELGDSAMYLCASSRDSSPMNTEAFFGQGTRLTVV.

This chain connects TRBV28 to TRBJ1-2; D is undetermined. Trimming left V 8 bases short and J 3 bases short, with 13 bases between. Germline V gives CDR1 MDHEN, CDR2 SYDVKM. This CDR3 is built from 13 residues. The CDR3 DNA sequence: TGTGCCAGCGGCGACATTCGGTACTATGGCTACACCTTC. The encoded protein is CASGDIRYYGYTF.

This chain uses TRBV19 with TRBJ1-1; no clear D gene. CDR3 length equals 14 residues. V was shortened by 3 bases and J by 1 base, with 9 bases between the two germline ends. Germline CDR1 and CDR2: LNHDA and SQIVND (reference sequence). The CDR3 loop reads CASSITSRNTEAFF. The CDR3 DNA is TGTGCCAGTAGTATCACTTCCAGGAACACTGAAGCTTTCTTT.

V usage is TRBV27 and J usage is TRBJ1-1, with D tentatively TRBD1 (5 bases). Trimming took off 5 bases at V and 2 bases at J, with 12 bases between the two ends. Germline CDR1 reads MNHEY; CDR2 reads SMNVEV (reference sequence). This CDR3 region has 14 residues. Here the CDR3 DNA reads TGTGCCAGCAGTAGTTGGGGGGAAAACACTGAAGCTTTCTTT. Residues: CASSSWGENTEAFF.

V is TRBV6-5 and J is TRBJ1-2; D remains unclear. V lost 7 bases and J 2 bases, leaving 11 bases between the germline ends. Germline V gene data show CDR1 as MNHEY and CDR2 as SVGAGI. The CDR3 runs to 13 residues. Here the CDR3 DNA reads TGTGCCAGCACAATCGGCAGAAACTATGGCTACACCTTC. The encoded protein is CASTIGRNYGYTF.

This clone was recorded once. The rearrangement uses TRBV27 and TRBJ2-1, with D uncertain. The V and J ends lost 5 bases and 0 bases respectively, with 11 bases between them. The CDR3 has 15 amino acids. CDR1 MNHEY and CDR2 SMNVEV come from the germline V gene (reference sequence). CDR3 sequence (DNA): TGTGCCAGCAGTCAGTCTGGTAGCTCCTACAATGAGCAGTTCTTC. Protein: CASSQSGSSYNEQFF.

The V and J genes are TRBV7-2 and TRBJ2-7, with TRBD2 identical over 9 bases. CDR3 length equals 16 residues. Germline values: CDR1 SGHTA, CDR2 FQGNSA. The J segment lost 3 bases and the V segment lost 2 bases, leaving 8 bases of the junction unmatched. CDR3 amino acids: CASSLTPSGASYEQYV. The CDR3 nucleotides are TGTGCCAGCAGCTTAACGCCTAGCGGGGCAAGCTACGAGCAGTACGTC.

This clone was counted at least ten times. The rearrangement joins TRBV2 to TRBJ2-2; D may be TRBD2 (7 bases). The CDR3 is 15 amino acids. Germline CDR1 SNHLY, CDR2 FYNNEI. V was clipped by 7 bases and J by 2 bases, with 14 bases between them. This CDR3 is CASTPTGGNTGELFF. The CDR3, as DNA: TGTGCCAGCACTCCCACGGGGGGCAACACCGGGGAGCTGTTTTTT.

About this clone itself: Other nucleotide sequences from this sample produce the same CDR3. The chain couples TRBV6-5 to TRBJ1-1; D unresolved. V gave up 2 bases and J gave up 1 base, with 2 bases separating them. CDR3 size: 12 residues. Germline assignment: CDR1 MNHEY and CDR2 SVGAGI. CDR3 sequence (DNA): TGTGCCAGCAGTTACCGGAACACTGAAGCTTTCTTT. This translates into CASSYRNTEAFF.

The chain links TRBV5-8 to TRBJ1-1; D might be TRBD1 (5 bases). Per germline, CDR1 SGHTS and CDR2 YDEGEE. CDR3 length: 16 residues. V was pared by 1 base and J by 4 bases, with 17 bases between. In DNA form, the CDR3 reads TGTGCCAGCAGCTTGTTTACAGGCCACGTCGGCACTGAAGCTTTCTTT. Protein: CASSLFTGHVGTEAFF.

The chain carries TRBV2 and TRBJ2-5; D remains ambiguous. The germline gives CDR1 SNHLY, CDR2 FYNNEI. V lost 11 bases and J lost 1, with 8 bases in between. CDR3 length equals 11 residues. The CDR3 coding sequence is TGTGCCGGGTTGGGCCAAGAGACCCAGTACTTC. This codes for CAGLGQETQYF. The full variable domain, with the rest looked up from reference TRBV2 and TRBJ2-5, is EPEVTQTPSHQVTQMGQEVILRCVPISNHLYFYWYRQILGQKVEFLVSFYNNEISEKSEIFDDQFSVERPDGSNFTLKIRSTKLEDSAMYFCAGLGQETQYFGPGTRLLVL.

The chain carries TRBV12-3 or TRBV12-4 and TRBJ1-3, with D hard to call. V shed 4 bases and J shed 4 bases, with 5 bases lying between them. The CDR3 loop spans 12 amino acids. DNA for the CDR3: TGTGCCAGCAGTTGGGAGGGAAACACCATATATTTT. Residues: CASSWEGNTIYF.

This rearrangement joins TRBV30 to TRBJ1-4; possible D gene TRBD1, 5 bases. The CDR3 is made up of 14 amino acids. Trimming pared 5 bases from V and 4 bases from J, leaving 14 bases between. CDR1 and CDR2 from the germline V gene are GTSNPN and SVGIG (reference sequence). For the CDR3, the DNA is TGTGCCTGGGGGACGGGGGGGAGTAATGAAAAACTGTTTTTT. It is translated as CAWGTGGSNEKLFF.

J is TRBJ2-2 and V is TRBV6-2 or TRBV6-3; TRBD2 matches 7 bases. The CDR3 contains 15 residues. Germline V gene lookup returns CDR1 MNHEY and CDR2 SVGEGT. J was trimmed by 3 bases and V by 3 bases; bases with no gene match: 4. The CDR3 spells CASSYSSGYTGELFF. The CDR3 DNA reads as TGTGCCAGCAGTTATAGTAGCGGGTACACCGGGGAGCTGTTTTTT.

V gene TRBV28 combines with J gene TRBJ1-1; D gene unclear. Trimming took off 1 base at V and 7 bases at J, with 4 bases between the two ends. The V gene's germline CDR1 is MDHEN and CDR2 SYDVKM. CDR3 size: 11 residues. The CDR3 sequence: CASSLSREAFF. CDR3 coding DNA: TGTGCCAGCAGTTTATCCCGTGAAGCTTTCTTT.

The rearrangement links TRBV9 to TRBJ1-5; 8 bases match TRBD1. Germline CDR1 reads SGDLS; CDR2 reads YYNGEE. J gave up 6 bases and V 4 bases, and 12 bases lay outside the gene matches. CDR3 length: 16 amino acids. CDR3 bases: TGTGCCAGCAGCCAATATTCCAGGGGGCGAATTCAGCCCCAGCATTTT. Its translation: CASSQYSRGRIQPQHF.

The chain joins TRBV6-5 to TRBJ1-1; possibly TRBD1 for D (5 bases). The CDR3 is 14 residues long. Per the germline V gene, CDR1 is MNHEY and CDR2 is SVGAGI. V was shortened by 1 base and J by 1 base, with 7 bases between the two germline ends. The CDR3 reads CASSYYGTNTEAFF. CDR3 sequence (DNA): TGTGCCAGCAGTTACTACGGGACGAACACTGAAGCTTTCTTT.

The chain has TRBV24-1 and TRBJ2-7; D may match TRBD1 or TRBD2 (5 bases each). There are 12 residues in the CDR3. Germline values: CDR1 KGHDR, CDR2 SFDVKD. V was trimmed by 3 bases and J by 7 bases, leaving 9 bases between them. Here the CDR3 reads CATSDQGREQYF. The CDR3 nucleotides are TGTGCCACCAGTGATCAGGGACGGGAGCAGTACTTC.